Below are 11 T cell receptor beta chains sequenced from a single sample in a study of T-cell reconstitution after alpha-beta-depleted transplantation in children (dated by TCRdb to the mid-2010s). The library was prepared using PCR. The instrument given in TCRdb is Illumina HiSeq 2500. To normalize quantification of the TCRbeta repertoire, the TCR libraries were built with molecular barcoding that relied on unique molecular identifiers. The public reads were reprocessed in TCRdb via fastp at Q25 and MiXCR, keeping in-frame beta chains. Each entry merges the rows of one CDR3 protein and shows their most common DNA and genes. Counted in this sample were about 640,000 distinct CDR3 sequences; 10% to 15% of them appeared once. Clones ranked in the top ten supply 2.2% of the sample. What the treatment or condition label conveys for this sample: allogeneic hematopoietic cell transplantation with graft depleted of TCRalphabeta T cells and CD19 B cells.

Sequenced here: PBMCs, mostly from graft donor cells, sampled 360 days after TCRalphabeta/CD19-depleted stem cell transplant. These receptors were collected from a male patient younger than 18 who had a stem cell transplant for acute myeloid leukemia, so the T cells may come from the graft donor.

In DNA, the CDR3 is TGCGCCAGCACCCACCAAGGAAGATGGGAGACCCAGTACTTC. This codes for CASTHQGRWETQYF. This chain links TRBV5-1 with TRBJ2-5; no clear D. From germline, CDR1 is SGHRS and CDR2 YFSETQ. The CDR3 covers 14 residues. Trimming stripped 6 bases from V and 5 bases from J, with 17 bases between.

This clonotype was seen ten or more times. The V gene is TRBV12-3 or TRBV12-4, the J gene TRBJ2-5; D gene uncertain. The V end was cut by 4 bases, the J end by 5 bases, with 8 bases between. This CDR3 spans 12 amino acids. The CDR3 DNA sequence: TGTGCCAGCAGTTCCTTCGAGGAGACCCAGTACTTC. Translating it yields CASSSFEETQYF.

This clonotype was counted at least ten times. This chain's CDR3 is CSAPNRQALDRGRGTDTQYF. The CDR3 DNA reads TGCAGTGCCCCGAATAGGCAGGCCCTAGATCGCGGGAGGGGCACAGATACGCAGTATTTT. The J gene is TRBJ2-3, the V gene TRBV20-1, with 9 positions matching TRBD2. V was clipped by 6 bases and J by 1 base; unmatched bases: 23. The V gene's germline CDR1 is DFQATT and CDR2 SNEGSKA (reference sequence). The CDR3 contains 20 residues.

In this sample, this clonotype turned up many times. The CDR3 DNA reads as TGTGCCAGCTCACCCGGGACTAGCGGACAAGAGACCCAGTACTTC. It specifies CASSPGTSGQETQYF. V gene TRBV18 combines with J gene TRBJ2-5; 11 nucleotides agree with TRBD2. The CDR3 loop spans 15 amino acids. V trimming: 3 bases; J trimming: 2 bases; junction bases outside the gene matches: 2. Germline CDR1 KGHSH, CDR2 LQKENI.

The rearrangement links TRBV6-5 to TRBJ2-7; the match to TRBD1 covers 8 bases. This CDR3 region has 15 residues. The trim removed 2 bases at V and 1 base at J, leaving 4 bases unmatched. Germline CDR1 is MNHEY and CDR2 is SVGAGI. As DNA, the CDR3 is TGTGCCAGCAGTTACACCCGACAGGGGTCCTACGAGCAGTACTTC. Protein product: CASSYTRQGSYEQYF.

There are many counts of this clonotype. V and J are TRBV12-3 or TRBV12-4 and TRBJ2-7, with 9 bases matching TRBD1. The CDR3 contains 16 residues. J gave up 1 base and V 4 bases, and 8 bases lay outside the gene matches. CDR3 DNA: TGTGCCAGCAGTTCCGGGGGACAGGGAGGATCCTACGAGCAGTACTTC. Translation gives CASSSGGQGGSYEQYF.

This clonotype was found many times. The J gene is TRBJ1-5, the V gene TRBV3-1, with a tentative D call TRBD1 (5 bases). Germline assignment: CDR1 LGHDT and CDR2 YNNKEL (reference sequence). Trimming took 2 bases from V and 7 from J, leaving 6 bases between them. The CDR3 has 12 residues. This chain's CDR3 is CASSQRGQPQHF. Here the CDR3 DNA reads TGTGCCAGCAGCCAAAGGGGCCAGCCCCAGCATTTT.

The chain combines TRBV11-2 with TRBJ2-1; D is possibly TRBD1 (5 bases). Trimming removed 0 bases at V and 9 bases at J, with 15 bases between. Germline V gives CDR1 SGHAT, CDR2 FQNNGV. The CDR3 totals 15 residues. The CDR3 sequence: CASSLDHSKGIEQFF. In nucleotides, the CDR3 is TGTGCCAGCAGCTTAGATCACTCGAAGGGGATTGAGCAGTTCTTC. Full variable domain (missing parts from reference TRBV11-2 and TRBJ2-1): EAGVAQSPRYKIIEKRQSVAFWCNPISGHATLYWYQQILGQGPKLLIQFQNNGVVDDSQLPKDRFSAERLKGVDSTLKIQPAKLEDSAVYLCASSLDHSKGIEQFFGPGTRLTVL.

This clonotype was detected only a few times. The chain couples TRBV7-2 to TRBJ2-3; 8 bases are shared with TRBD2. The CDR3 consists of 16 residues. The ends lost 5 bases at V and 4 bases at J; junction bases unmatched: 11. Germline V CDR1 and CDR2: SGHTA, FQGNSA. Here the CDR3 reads CASSPKREYGSDTQYF. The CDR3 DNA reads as TGTGCCAGCAGCCCTAAGCGGGAGTACGGGTCAGATACGCAGTATTTT. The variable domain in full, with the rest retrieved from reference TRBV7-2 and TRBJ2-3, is GAGVSQSPSNKVTEKGKDVELRCDPISGHTALYWYRQSLGQGLEFLIYFQGNSAPDKSGLPSDRFSAERTGGSVSTLTIQRTQQEDSAVYLCASSPKREYGSDTQYFGPGTRLTVL.

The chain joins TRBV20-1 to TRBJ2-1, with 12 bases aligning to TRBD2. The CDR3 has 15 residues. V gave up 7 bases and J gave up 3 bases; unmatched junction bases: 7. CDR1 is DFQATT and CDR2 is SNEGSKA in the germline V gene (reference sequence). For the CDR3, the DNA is TGCAGTGTTTACGCGACTAGCGGGAGCTACAATGAGCAGTTCTTC. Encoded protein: CSVYATSGSYNEQFF.

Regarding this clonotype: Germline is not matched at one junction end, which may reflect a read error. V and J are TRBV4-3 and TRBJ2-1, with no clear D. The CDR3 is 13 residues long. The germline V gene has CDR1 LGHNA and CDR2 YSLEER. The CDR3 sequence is CGSSQDWGNEQFF. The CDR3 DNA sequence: TGCGGCAGCAGCCAAGATTGGGGTAATGAGCAGTTCTTC.